The T cell receptor (beta chain) under discussion was sequenced for a study of beta chain features in type 1 diabetes. cDNA synthesis used the whole RNA isolate, giving expressed TCRB sequences. Libraries were prepared by immunoSEQ multiplex PCR; TCRdb keeps only in-frame clonotypes and omits some of them. Here the sample spans about 160,000 clones, 8% to 8.5% being singletons. A word on this clone: Its target is not known.

Study observations and caveats: In every one of the four CD4+ subsets, TCRB CDR3s were moderately but significantly shorter in Type 1 diabetes patients.

Per germline, CDR1 SGDLS and CDR2 YYNGEE. Trimming removed 0 bases from V and 1 base from J, with 4 bases in between. This CDR3 region has 13 residues. The chain joins TRBV9 to TRBJ1-1; no definite D call. The sample consisted of central memory CD4+ T cells from blood. The source is a woman aged 18-35 years with type 1 diabetes. DNA for the CDR3: TGTGCCAGCAGCGTAGACGGGAACACTGAAGCTTTCTTT. Translation gives CASSVDGNTEAFF.